The entry below describes one T cell receptor (beta chain). Its antigen is as yet unknown. These data belong to a study of T cell repertoires in cytomegalovirus infection. Germline V lookup: CDR1 SGHKS, CDR2 YYEKEE (reference sequence). The CDR3 has 14 residues. The ends were cut back, 3 bases at V and 0 bases at J, with 8 bases in the middle. A single record per CDR3 protein comes from TCRdb applying MiXCR to the reads. The sample consists of approximately 910,000 distinct CDR3 sequences, less than 35% of them appearing once. The sample consisted of cultured CD8+ T cells from PBMCs, taken from culture after CMV antigen stimulation. The sequence was obtained from a human donor in good health (CMV status not recorded). Some clones in this sample may be carry-over from other donors' samples. The chain is built from TRBV5-5 and TRBJ2-3; D is ambiguous. CDR3 residues: CASSSALSTDTQYF. Here the CDR3 DNA reads TGTGCCAGCAGCTCAGCCCTTAGCACAGATACGCAGTATTTT.